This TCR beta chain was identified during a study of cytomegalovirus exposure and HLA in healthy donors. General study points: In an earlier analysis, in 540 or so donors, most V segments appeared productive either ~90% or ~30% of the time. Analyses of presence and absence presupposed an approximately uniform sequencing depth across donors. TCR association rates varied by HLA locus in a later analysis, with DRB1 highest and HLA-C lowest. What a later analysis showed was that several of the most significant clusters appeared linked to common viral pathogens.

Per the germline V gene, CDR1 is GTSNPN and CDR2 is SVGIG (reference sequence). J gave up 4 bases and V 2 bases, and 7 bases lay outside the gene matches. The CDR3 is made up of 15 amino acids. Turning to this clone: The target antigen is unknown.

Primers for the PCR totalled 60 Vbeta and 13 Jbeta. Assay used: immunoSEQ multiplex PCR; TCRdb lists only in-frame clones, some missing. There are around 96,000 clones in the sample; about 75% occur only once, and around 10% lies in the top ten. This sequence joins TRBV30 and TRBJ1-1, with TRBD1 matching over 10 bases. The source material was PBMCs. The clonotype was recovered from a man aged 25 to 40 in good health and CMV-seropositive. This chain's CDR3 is CAWSPRQGAGTEAFF. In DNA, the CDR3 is TGTGCCTGGAGTCCGAGACAGGGGGCCGGCACTGAAGCTTTCTTT.